This T cell receptor beta chain is drawn from a study of shared clonotypes between healthy human individuals. V dropped 2 bases and J dropped 1 base, with 11 bases sitting between them. The CDR3 covers 15 residues. The germline gives CDR1 MDHEN, CDR2 SYDVKM. Whole-study results and caveats: Sequencing depth was predicted to influence how clonotypes are shared among donors. The sharing of 4.5% to 6.5% of naive CD4 clonotypes was seen across a few donors.

With regard to this clone: The antigen remains undetermined.

Donors were healthy HIV-negative adults without recently reported acute infections or vaccinations. A CD45RA+ naive subset and a CD45RA-negative memory subset were split from CD4+ cells. Data came from immunoSEQ multiplex PCR; TCRdb stores just in-frame clones and leaves some out. The data contain millions of clones, roughly 94% of them singletons. Sequencing was carried out using naive CD4+ T cells sorted from blood. Subset of the sample: CD45RA+ positively selected. The TCR was taken from a young man in good health. The chain couples TRBV28 to TRBJ1-1; D uncertain. The CDR3 sequence: CASSLGRSRNTEAFF. The CDR3 bases are TGTGCCAGCAGTTTAGGCCGGAGCCGGAACACTGAAGCTTTCTTT.